This TCR beta chain was obtained from a study of CD8+CD57+ T cells in acquired aplastic anemia. Study-level background: The sorted CD4+ and CD8+ cells yielded an average around 3 ug of DNA. Where healthy donors were concerned, CD4+ cells averaged approximately 11 million reads. The study, taken as a whole, reports: Overlapping CD8+ CDR3 repertoires of patients and controls contained nearly 30 shared sequences. In CD8+ cells, Simpson's diversity showed no significant difference between patients and controls.

The template used for profiling TCR beta VDJ and CDR3 was genomic DNA. TCRdb re-called the reads with MiXCR, one entry per CDR3 protein. The sample has approximately 200,000 distinct CDR3 sequences, over 55% seen once. CDR3 length: 15 amino acids. CDR1 is SGHRS, CDR2 YFSETQ, per germline. V lost 6 bases to trimming and J lost 1 base; unmatched junction nucleotides: 8. A remark on this clonotype: Its antigen is as yet unknown.

The sequence was collected from a human donor in good health. The sample consisted of sorted CD4+, CD8+, or CD8+CD57+ T cells (not recorded which) from PBMCs. The chain combines TRBV5-1 with TRBJ2-7; the match to TRBD1 covers 9 bases. CDR3 in DNA: TGCGCCAGCACCAAAGACGGGACAGGGTCCTACGAGCAGTACTTC. Its protein is CASTKDGTGSYEQYF. Full variable domain (missing parts from reference TRBV5-1 and TRBJ2-7): KAGVTQTPRYLIKTRGQQVTLSCSPISGHRSVSWYQQTPGQGLQFLFEYFSETQRNKGNFPGRFSGRQFSNSRSEMNVSTLELGDSALYLCASTKDGTGSYEQYFGPGTRLTVT.